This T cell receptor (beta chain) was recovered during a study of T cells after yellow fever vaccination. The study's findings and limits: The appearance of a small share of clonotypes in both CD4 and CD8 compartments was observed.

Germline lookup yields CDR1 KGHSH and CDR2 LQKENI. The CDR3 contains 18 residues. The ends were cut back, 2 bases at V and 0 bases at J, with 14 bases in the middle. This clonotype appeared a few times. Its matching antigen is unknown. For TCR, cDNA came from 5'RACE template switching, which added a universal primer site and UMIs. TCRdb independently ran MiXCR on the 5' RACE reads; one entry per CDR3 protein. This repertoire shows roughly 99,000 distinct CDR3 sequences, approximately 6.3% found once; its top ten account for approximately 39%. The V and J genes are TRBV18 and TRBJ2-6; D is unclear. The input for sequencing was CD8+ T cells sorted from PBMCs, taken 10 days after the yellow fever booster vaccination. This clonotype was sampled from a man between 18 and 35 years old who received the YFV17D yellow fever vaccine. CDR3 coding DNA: TGTGCCAGCTCACCAGAGAAGTCGTTTCTCTCTGGGGCCAACGTCCTGACTTTC. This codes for CASSPEKSFLSGANVLTF.